Sequencing of this TCR beta chain was carried out in a study of CD8+ T cells in alopecia areata. Study-wide results and limits: Normal-skin resident alphabeta T cells also appear among scalp sample sequences.

For this clone: The antigen is unknown.

RNA extraction was followed by reverse transcription into cDNA, which acted as the sequencing template. Profiled with immunoSEQ multiplex PCR; TCRdb holds only in-frame clones, not every one. This sample has 80,000 to 100,000 clones; roughly 46% occur once, and the top ten carry 18%. The trim removed 6 bases at V and 6 bases at J, leaving 13 bases unmatched. In germline, CDR1 is KGHSH, CDR2 LQKENI. The CDR3 is made up of 15 amino acids. The treatment is: oral pan-JAK inhibitor, 5-10 mg twice daily. Alopecia areata patients had lesional scalp punch biopsies and peripheral blood taken from them. Researchers picked out CD4+ and CD8+ T cells from PBMCs by sorting.

V usage is TRBV18 and J usage is TRBJ2-7; TRBD1 aligns across 8 bases. The sequence was collected from a human donor with alopecia areata. Sequences were derived from CD8+ T cells sorted from blood, sampled at week 24, from a patient treated with tofacitinib. The CDR3 sequence: CASSPQGQGASEQYF. The CDR3 DNA is TGTGCCAGCTCCCCTCAAGGACAGGGCGCTAGCGAGCAGTACTTC. The full variable domain, rest sourced from reference TRBV18 and TRBJ2-7, is NAGVMQNPRHLVRRRGQEARLRCSPMKGHSHVYWYRQLPEEGLKFMVYLQKENIIDESGMPKERFSAEFPKEGPSILRIQQVVRGDSAAYFCASSPQGQGASEQYFGPGTRLTVT.